These T cell receptor beta chains were read from a single sample in a study of T-cell memory formation after mild COVID-19. MiXCR, applied by TCRdb to the 5' RACE reads, yields one record per CDR3 protein. This table has 400,000 or so distinct CDR3 sequences, 20% to 25% appearing once. The sample comprised PBMCs or a T cell subset sorted from them (not recorded which). The receptor source for this set is an adult woman who had mild COVID-19 (a few samples of this study predate the infection). Cell type and time point are not known. Each CDR3 is given with its conserved first and last residue. The D gene is left open where the match is weak. Size tells how often a clone was seen (once, few, many) or the class of an expanded clone, and some rows leave it out.

D gene: .
J gene: TRBJ2-5
V gene: TRBV2
clone size: .
CDR3 DNA: TGTGCCAGCAGTGAACGAGGGCAGAGGCCGGAGACCCAGTACTTC
CDR3 protein: CASSERGQRPETQYF

D gene: .
J gene: TRBJ2-2
V gene: TRBV2
clone size: .
CDR3 DNA: TGTGCCAGCAGTGTGTCTATCCGCACCGGGGAGCTGTTTTTT
CDR3 protein: CASSVSIRTGELFF

D gene: .
J gene: TRBJ1-2
V gene: TRBV4-1
clone size: many
CDR3 DNA: TGCGCCAGCAGCACTACTCGGGGCGATTATGGCTACACCTTC
CDR3 protein: CASSTTRGDYGYTF

D gene: TRBD2
J gene: TRBJ2-5
V gene: TRBV12-3/TRBV12-4
clone size: few
CDR3 DNA: TGTGCCAGCAGGGTAGCGGGGGGCGGGGAGACCCAGTACTTC
CDR3 protein: CASRVAGGGETQYF

D gene: .
J gene: TRBJ2-3
V gene: TRBV4-2
clone size: .
CDR3 DNA: TGTGCCAGCAGCCAAGATGGGGGTTACGGGAACACAGATACGCAGTATTTT
CDR3 protein: CASSQDGGYGNTDTQYF

D gene: .
J gene: TRBJ2-6
V gene: TRBV29-1
clone size: few
CDR3 DNA: TGCAGCGTTGAGGGGAGCTCTGGGGCCAACGTCCTGACTTTC
CDR3 protein: CSVEGSSGANVLTF

D gene: TRBD1
J gene: TRBJ2-7
V gene: TRBV4-1
clone size: few
CDR3 DNA: TGCGCCAGCAGCCAAGATTACGGGACAGCCTCCTACGAGCAGTACTTC
CDR3 protein: CASSQDYGTASYEQYF

D gene: .
J gene: TRBJ1-1
V gene: TRBV20-1
clone size: .
CDR3 DNA: TGCAGTGCTAGAGTATCTACAGACAGGAACACTGAAGCTTTCTTT
CDR3 protein: CSARVSTDRNTEAFF

D gene: TRBD2
J gene: TRBJ2-7
V gene: TRBV7-2
clone size: once
CDR3 DNA: TGTGCCAGCACACTAAGCGGGGGGTCCTACGAGCAGTACTTC
CDR3 protein: CASTLSGGSYEQYF

D gene: .
J gene: TRBJ2-2
V gene: TRBV6-2/TRBV6-3
clone size: .
CDR3 DNA: TGTGCCAGCAGCGGAAACCGGAACACCGGGGAGCTGTTTTTT
CDR3 protein: CASSGNRNTGELFF

D gene: .
J gene: TRBJ1-2
V gene: TRBV18
clone size: .
CDR3 DNA: TGTGCCAGCCACTCCGCGTCAGGGGCTTCAGGCCATGGCTACACCTTC
CDR3 protein: CASHSASGASGHGYTF

D gene: .
J gene: TRBJ1-4
V gene: TRBV5-1
clone size: .
CDR3 DNA: TGCGCCAGCAGCTTAAGACCAGTCGTAATAGGCGAAAAACTGTTTTTT
CDR3 protein: CASSLRPVVIGEKLFF

D gene: .
J gene: TRBJ1-1
V gene: TRBV14
clone size: .
CDR3 DNA: TGTGCCAGCAGCCAAGGTTTCATAGGGAACACTGAAGCTTTCTTT
CDR3 protein: CASSQGFIGNTEAFF

D gene: TRBD1
J gene: TRBJ2-7
V gene: TRBV12-3/TRBV12-4
clone size: few
CDR3 DNA: TGTGCCAGCGTACGGACAGGTAGTTTCGCCTACGAGCAGTACTTC
CDR3 protein: CASVRTGSFAYEQYF

D gene: TRBD1
J gene: TRBJ2-1
V gene: TRBV3-1
clone size: few
CDR3 DNA: TGTGCCAGCAGCCAGGCGACAGGGATCAATGAGCAGTTCTTC
CDR3 protein: CASSQATGINEQFF

D gene: .
J gene: TRBJ1-5
V gene: TRBV20-1
clone size: .
CDR3 DNA: TGCAGTGCTAGACAGGGTCTGTATAGCAATCAGCCCCAGCATTTT
CDR3 protein: CSARQGLYSNQPQHF

D gene: .
J gene: TRBJ2-1
V gene: TRBV4-2
clone size: few
CDR3 DNA: TGTGCCAGCAGCCAAGGTACTGTTACCTACAATGAGCAGTTCTTC
CDR3 protein: CASSQGTVTYNEQFF

D gene: .
J gene: TRBJ1-5
V gene: TRBV20-1
clone size: .
CDR3 DNA: TGCAGTGCTAAACCGGGAGGCAGGGGCCTCTATAGCAATCAGCCCCAGCATTTT
CDR3 protein: CSAKPGGRGLYSNQPQHF

D gene: TRBD1
J gene: TRBJ2-7
V gene: TRBV4-1
clone size: .
CDR3 DNA: TGCGCCAGCAGCCTCGTCTCCGGGACAGGGAGCTCCTACGAGCAGTACTTC
CDR3 protein: CASSLVSGTGSSYEQYF

D gene: .
J gene: TRBJ2-6
V gene: TRBV5-1
clone size: once
CDR3 DNA: TGCGCCAGCATGGAGCCATCTGGGGCCAACGTCCTGACTTTC
CDR3 protein: CASMEPSGANVLTF

D gene: TRBD1
J gene: TRBJ1-6
V gene: TRBV5-1
clone size: .
CDR3 DNA: TGCGCCAGCAGTCTTCAGGGGGATAATTCACCCCTCCACTTT
CDR3 protein: CASSLQGDNSPLHF

D gene: TRBD1
J gene: TRBJ1-4
V gene: TRBV5-6
clone size: .
CDR3 DNA: TGTGCCAGCAGCTGGGGACAGGGGATTAATGAAAAACTGTTTTTT
CDR3 protein: CASSWGQGINEKLFF

D gene: .
J gene: TRBJ1-1
V gene: TRBV12-5
clone size: .
CDR3 DNA: TGTGCTAGTGCCTCAGACACTGAAGCTTTCTTT
CDR3 protein: CASASDTEAFF

D gene: TRBD2
J gene: TRBJ2-1
V gene: TRBV9
clone size: .
CDR3 DNA: TGTGCCAGCAGCTTAGGACTAGCGGGGGACCTACAAAGGCAGTTCTTC
CDR3 protein: CASSLGLAGDLQRQFF

D gene: .
J gene: TRBJ2-3
V gene: TRBV25-1
clone size: few
CDR3 DNA: TGTGCCAGCAGTAATAGCGTTGATACGCAGTATTTT
CDR3 protein: CASSNSVDTQYF

D gene: TRBD2
J gene: TRBJ2-7
V gene: TRBV19
clone size: few
CDR3 DNA: TGTGCCAGTAGTATAGTAGGCGGGGGAACCTACGAGCAGTACTTC
CDR3 protein: CASSIVGGGTYEQYF

D gene: TRBD1
J gene: TRBJ2-1
V gene: TRBV18
clone size: .
CDR3 DNA: TGTGCCAGCTCACCAAACAGGGGGCAGTTCTTC
CDR3 protein: CASSPNRGQFF

D gene: .
J gene: TRBJ1-5
V gene: TRBV24-1
clone size: .
CDR3 DNA: TGTGCCACCAGTGACGTGAACGGGGTAGACCAGCCCCAGCATTTT
CDR3 protein: CATSDVNGVDQPQHF

D gene: TRBD2
J gene: TRBJ2-7
V gene: TRBV6-6
clone size: .
CDR3 DNA: TGTGCCAGCAGTTCAGAGCGGGGGGGGAGTTACGAGCAGTACTTC
CDR3 protein: CASSSERGGSYEQYF

D gene: .
J gene: TRBJ2-3
V gene: TRBV9
clone size: few
CDR3 DNA: TGTGCCAGCAGCGTATCTGGGACGACGGCAGATACGCAGTATTTT
CDR3 protein: CASSVSGTTADTQYF

D gene: .
J gene: TRBJ2-3
V gene: TRBV7-9
clone size: many
CDR3 DNA: TGTGCCAGCAGCTCAATGGGAGATACGCAGTATTTT
CDR3 protein: CASSSMGDTQYF

D gene: .
J gene: TRBJ2-5
V gene: TRBV9
clone size: .
CDR3 DNA: TGTGCCAGCAGCGTGGGGACACCGGCGGGGCAAGAGACCCAGTACTTC
CDR3 protein: CASSVGTPAGQETQYF

D gene: .
J gene: TRBJ1-1
V gene: TRBV5-1
clone size: .
CDR3 DNA: TGCGCCAGCAGCACCTGGACCGCTGCGGACACTGAAGCTTTCTTT
CDR3 protein: CASSTWTAADTEAFF

D gene: .
J gene: TRBJ2-3
V gene: TRBV6-7
clone size: .
CDR3 DNA: TGTGCCAGCAGTTACTCGGTGTCCTCGGTACAGCGACTTGGCACAGATACGCAGTATTTT
CDR3 protein: CASSYSVSSVQRLGTDTQYF

D gene: .
J gene: TRBJ2-1
V gene: TRBV7-8
clone size: many
CDR3 DNA: TGTGCCAGCAGCTCTCCCCTTGGTTCCTACAATGAGCAGTTCTTC
CDR3 protein: CASSSPLGSYNEQFF

D gene: .
J gene: TRBJ2-1
V gene: TRBV24-1
clone size: .
CDR3 DNA: TGTGCCACCAGTGATTGGGATAGGCCTTATGAGCAGTTCTTC
CDR3 protein: CATSDWDRPYEQFF

D gene: .
J gene: TRBJ1-3
V gene: TRBV4-1
clone size: .
CDR3 DNA: TGCGCCAGCAGCCAAGGGGTGAGGCACTCTGGAAACACCATATATTTT
CDR3 protein: CASSQGVRHSGNTIYF

D gene: .
J gene: TRBJ2-3
V gene: TRBV24-1
clone size: few
CDR3 DNA: TGTGCCACCAGCCACTCGAGAGATACGCAGTATTTT
CDR3 protein: CATSHSRDTQYF

D gene: TRBD2
J gene: TRBJ2-1
V gene: TRBV5-1
clone size: few
CDR3 DNA: TGCGCCAGCAGCTCTCGGACTAGCGGGAATGAGCAGTTCTTC
CDR3 protein: CASSSRTSGNEQFF

D gene: .
J gene: TRBJ1-2
V gene: TRBV20-1
clone size: few
CDR3 DNA: TGCAGTGCTCCCGACAGGCGCCAGAACTATGGCTACACCTTC
CDR3 protein: CSAPDRRQNYGYTF

D gene: .
J gene: TRBJ1-2
V gene: TRBV7-2
clone size: many
CDR3 DNA: TGTGCCAGCAGCTTGTACATATCTAACTATGGCTACACCTTC
CDR3 protein: CASSLYISNYGYTF

D gene: .
J gene: TRBJ1-1
V gene: TRBV30
clone size: .
CDR3 DNA: TGTGCCTGGAGCAGGGGCGAAGCTTTCTTT
CDR3 protein: CAWSRGEAFF

D gene: TRBD2
J gene: TRBJ2-7
V gene: TRBV25-1
clone size: .
CDR3 DNA: TGTGCCAGCAGTGAGGGGGAGGGTTACGAGCAGTACTTC
CDR3 protein: CASSEGEGYEQYF

D gene: .
J gene: TRBJ2-6
V gene: TRBV15
clone size: few
CDR3 DNA: TGTGCCACCAGCAGTAGGCCCGGACAAGGGGCCAACGTCCTGACTTTC
CDR3 protein: CATSSRPGQGANVLTF

D gene: TRBD1
J gene: TRBJ1-1
V gene: TRBV15
clone size: .
CDR3 DNA: TGTGCCACCAGCGCCGGGACAGGGGCCAATGAAGCTTTCTTT
CDR3 protein: CATSAGTGANEAFF

D gene: .
J gene: TRBJ2-7
V gene: TRBV6-1
clone size: .
CDR3 DNA: TGTGCCAGCAGCCCACCCGGGGACGAGCAGTACTTC
CDR3 protein: CASSPPGDEQYF

D gene: TRBD1
J gene: TRBJ1-2
V gene: TRBV9
clone size: few
CDR3 DNA: TGTGCCAGCAGCGTGGACGACAGGGAAATTTATGGCTACACCTTC
CDR3 protein: CASSVDDREIYGYTF

D gene: .
J gene: TRBJ1-5
V gene: TRBV7-6
clone size: .
CDR3 DNA: TGTGCCAGCAGCCAGGGAGGAGCTCAGCCCCAGCATTTT
CDR3 protein: CASSQGGAQPQHF

D gene: .
J gene: TRBJ2-7
V gene: TRBV3-1
clone size: few
CDR3 DNA: TGTGCCAGCAGCCAAGCGCCGGCTAACTCCTACGAGCAGTACTTC
CDR3 protein: CASSQAPANSYEQYF

D gene: TRBD2
J gene: TRBJ2-2
V gene: TRBV7-9
clone size: few
CDR3 DNA: TGTGCCAGCACCCTCGGGGGGACCGGGGAGCTGTTTTTT
CDR3 protein: CASTLGGTGELFF

D gene: .
J gene: TRBJ2-7
V gene: TRBV29-1
clone size: few
CDR3 DNA: TGCAGCGTCGGCGGGACAGTCACCTACGAGCAGTACTTC
CDR3 protein: CSVGGTVTYEQYF

D gene: .
J gene: TRBJ2-3
V gene: TRBV2
clone size: .
CDR3 DNA: TGTGCCAGCAGTGCCGACTCTCATACGCAGTATTTT
CDR3 protein: CASSADSHTQYF

D gene: TRBD2
J gene: TRBJ2-1
V gene: TRBV4-3
clone size: .
CDR3 DNA: TGCGCCAGCAGCCAAGAGTGGGAGGGATACAATGAGCAGTTCTTC
CDR3 protein: CASSQEWEGYNEQFF

D gene: TRBD2
J gene: TRBJ2-1
V gene: TRBV7-3
clone size: few
CDR3 DNA: TGTGCCAGCAGCCCCATAGCGGGGGGGGCCTACAATGAGCAGTTCTTC
CDR3 protein: CASSPIAGGAYNEQFF

D gene: TRBD1
J gene: TRBJ2-1
V gene: TRBV5-6
clone size: few
CDR3 DNA: TGTGCCAGCAGGGTCGGGACAGCCCACAATGAGCAGTTCTTC
CDR3 protein: CASRVGTAHNEQFF

D gene: .
J gene: TRBJ1-2
V gene: TRBV20-1
clone size: .
CDR3 DNA: TGCAGTGCTAGCCGGGACGGCGCTAACTATGGCTACACCTTC
CDR3 protein: CSASRDGANYGYTF

D gene: .
J gene: TRBJ1-5
V gene: TRBV12-3/TRBV12-4
clone size: many
CDR3 DNA: TGTGCCAGCAGTTTAGGGGGAAACACTCAGCCCCAGCATTTT
CDR3 protein: CASSLGGNTQPQHF

D gene: .
J gene: TRBJ2-1
V gene: TRBV2
clone size: .
CDR3 DNA: TGTGCCAGCAGTGAACTGGCTCAAGTATTCACCTACAATGAGCAGTTCTTC
CDR3 protein: CASSELAQVFTYNEQFF

D gene: .
J gene: TRBJ2-1
V gene: TRBV15
clone size: .
CDR3 DNA: TGTGCCACCAGCAGAGACGACTCCGTGCGTACTTCCTACAATGAGCAGTTCTTC
CDR3 protein: CATSRDDSVRTSYNEQFF